This TCR beta chain was identified in a study of cytomegalovirus exposure and HLA in healthy donors. General study findings and limits: A subsequent analysis found that TCR clusters from the first cohort also tended to co-occur in the roughly 120 validation repertoires, with under 95% of cluster scores above 0. CMV antigen specificity was confirmed in vitro for three CMV-associated chains.

Points on this clone: The target antigen is unknown.

Germline lookup yields CDR1 SGHRS and CDR2 YFSETQ. The J segment lost 5 bases and the V segment lost 5 bases, leaving 9 bases of the junction unmatched. The CDR3 totals 15 residues. TCRdb's table, derived via immunoSEQ multiplex PCR, lists solely in-frame clones and lacks some. The table shows roughly 220,000 clones, with around nine tenths occurring only once. The sample was PBMCs. The chain couples TRBV5-1 to TRBJ2-1, with 8 nucleotides matching TRBD1. This clonotype was sampled from a young woman in good health and CMV-seronegative. CDR3 residues: CASSLGQGRNNEQFF. The CDR3 DNA sequence: TGCGCCAGCAGTCTCGGACAGGGCCGTAACAATGAGCAGTTCTTC.